This TCR beta chain was found in a study of cytomegalovirus exposure and HLA in healthy donors. The sample holds one count of this clone. Germline V gives CDR1 SGHVS, CDR2 FQNEAQ. There are 15 residues in the CDR3. With 3 bases removed from V and 6 bases from J, the gap between germline ends came to 12 bases. Primers included in the PCR were 60 Vbeta and 13 Jbeta primers. Measured with immunoSEQ multiplex PCR; TCRdb has only the in-frame clones, and not every one. The sample lists about 120,000 clones, over 65% occurring once. The clonotype comes from a woman aged 35 to 49 in good health and CMV-seropositive. The sample comprised PBMCs. The chain is built from TRBV7-8 and TRBJ1-6, with D possibly matching TRBD1 (5 bases). As DNA, the CDR3 is TGTGCCAGCAGCTTTATCCAGGGCGGTAATTCACCCCTCCACTTT. Its translation: CASSFIQGGNSPLHF.